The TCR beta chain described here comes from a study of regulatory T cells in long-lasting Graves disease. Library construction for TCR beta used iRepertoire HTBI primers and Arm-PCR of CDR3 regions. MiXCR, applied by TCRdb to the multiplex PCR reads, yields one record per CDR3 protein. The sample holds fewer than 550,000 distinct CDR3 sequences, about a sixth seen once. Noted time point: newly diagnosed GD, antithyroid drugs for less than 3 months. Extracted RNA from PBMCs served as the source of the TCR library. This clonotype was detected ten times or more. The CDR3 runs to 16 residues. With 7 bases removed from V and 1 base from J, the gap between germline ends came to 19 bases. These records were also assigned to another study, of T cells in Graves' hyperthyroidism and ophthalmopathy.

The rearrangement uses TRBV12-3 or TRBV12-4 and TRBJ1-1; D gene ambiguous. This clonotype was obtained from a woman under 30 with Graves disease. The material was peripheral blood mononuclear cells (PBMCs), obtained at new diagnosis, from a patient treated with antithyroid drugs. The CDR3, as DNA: TGTGCCAGCAACACAGACTCGAAGGGTGAGAACACTGAAGCTTTCTTT. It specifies CASNTDSKGENTEAFF.